The source of this TCR beta chain is a study of blood T cell repertoires in COVID-19. Study-level information: Samples taken during acute and convalescent COVID-19 were collected in the United States, Italy and Spain. T cells, B-cell-depleted T cells, or PBMCs supplied cDNA or gDNA.

The J segment lost 3 bases and the V segment lost 5 bases, leaving 13 bases of the junction unmatched. Germline V gene data show CDR1 as SEHNR and CDR2 as FQNEAQ (reference sequence). The CDR3 is 18 residues long. Original processing notes: The authors estimated nucleated cell counts from reference gene primer amplification. Produced via immunoSEQ multiplex PCR; TCRdb's table is partial and in-frame only. V and J calls and clone size come straight from that table; D and trimming were deduced from the DNA. Of around 50,000 clones in the sample, about four fifths were seen once. The receptor was derived from a woman aged 55-69 years with acute or convalescent COVID-19. Sequenced: peripheral blood. The chain employs TRBV7-9 and TRBJ2-1; 10 bases are shared with TRBD1. CDR3 residues: CASSGNQFGTGDYNEQFF. As DNA, the CDR3 is TGTGCCAGCAGCGGAAACCAATTCGGGACAGGGGACTACAATGAGCAGTTCTTC.